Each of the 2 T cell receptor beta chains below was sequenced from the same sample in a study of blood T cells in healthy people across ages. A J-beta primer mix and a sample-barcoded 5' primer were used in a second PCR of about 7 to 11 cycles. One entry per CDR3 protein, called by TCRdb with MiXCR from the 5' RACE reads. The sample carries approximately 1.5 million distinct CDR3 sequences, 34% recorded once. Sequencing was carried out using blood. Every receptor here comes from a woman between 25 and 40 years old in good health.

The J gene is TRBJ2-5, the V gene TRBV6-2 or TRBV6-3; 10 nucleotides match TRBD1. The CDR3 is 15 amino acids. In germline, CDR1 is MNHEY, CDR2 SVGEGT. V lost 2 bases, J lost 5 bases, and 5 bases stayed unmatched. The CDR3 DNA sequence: TGTGCCAGCAGTTACCGACAGGGGGCTGGGGAGACCCAGTACTTC. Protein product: CASSYRQGAGETQYF.

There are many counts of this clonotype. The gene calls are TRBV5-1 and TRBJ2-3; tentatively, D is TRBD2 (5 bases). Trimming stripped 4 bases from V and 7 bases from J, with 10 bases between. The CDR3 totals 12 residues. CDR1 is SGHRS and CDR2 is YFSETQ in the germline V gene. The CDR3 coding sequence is TGCGCCAGCAGCAAAGGACTCAATACGCAGTATTTT. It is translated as CASSKGLNTQYF.